This T cell receptor (beta chain) was captured in a study of brain metastases from non-small cell lung cancer. Produced via immunoSEQ multiplex PCR; TCRdb's table is partial and in-frame only. The sample holds about 1,400 clones, 75% to 90% seen once. The CDR3 is 13 amino acids. V gave up 0 bases and J gave up 6 bases, with 8 bases separating them. CDR1 is WSHSY, CDR2 SAAADI, per germline. This clone showed up just a few times. The chain employs TRBV10-2 and TRBJ1-1; no definite D call. The sequencing sample was made of tumor-adjacent normal tissue. This sequence originates from a donor aged 40 or older with non-small cell lung cancer. The CDR3 here is CASSESDPAEAFF. CDR3 DNA sequence: TGCGCCAGCAGTGAGTCCGACCCGGCTGAAGCTTTCTTT.